One sample yielded the 22 T cell receptor beta chains listed below, sequenced in a study of CD8 T cells in Susac syndrome. Random hexamers served to reverse transcribe about 0.45 to 1 ug RNA. TCRdb ran MiXCR on the immunoSEQ multiplex PCR reads and lists one entry per CDR3 protein. The sample includes fewer than 150,000 distinct CDR3 sequences, around 91% seen only once; the top ten take approximately 0.24%. The sample consisted of CD8+ T cells from PBMCs. These receptors were taken from a human donor with multiple sclerosis.

The chain combines TRBV30 with TRBJ2-7; D gene uncertain. V shed 2 bases and J shed 6 bases, with 8 bases lying between them. This CDR3 is built from 11 residues. CDR1 is GTSNPN, CDR2 SVGIG, per germline (reference sequence). The CDR3 is CAWSPDVEQYF. CDR3 DNA: TGTGCCTGGAGTCCGGATGTCGAGCAGTACTTC.

The chain has TRBV5-1 and TRBJ2-4, with D possibly TRBD1 on 6 matching bases. CDR3 length: 14 amino acids. V dropped 3 bases and J dropped 5 bases, with 12 bases sitting between them. Germline-derived CDR1 and CDR2 are SGHRS and YFSETQ. The CDR3 bases are TGCGCCAGCAGCTGGCAGGGGTCGGAAAACATTCAGTACTTC. Protein sequence: CASSWQGSENIQYF. Using reference TRBV5-1 and TRBJ2-4 for the parts outside the CDR3, the full variable domain is KAGVTQTPRYLIKTRGQQVTLSCSPISGHRSVSWYQQTPGQGLQFLFEYFSETQRNKGNFPGRFSGRQFSNSRSEMNVSTLELGDSALYLCASSWQGSENIQYFGAGTRLSVL.

The chain employs TRBV19 and TRBJ2-2; unclear D gene. CDR1 is LNHDA and CDR2 is SQIVND in the germline V gene (reference sequence). The CDR3 length is 15 residues. The ends were cut back, 7 bases at V and 3 bases at J, with 15 bases in the middle. Here the CDR3 DNA reads TGTGCCAGTATGGAGAACCAAGTAGACACCGGGGAGCTGTTTTTT. Its protein product is CASMENQVDTGELFF.

The chain recombines TRBV27 with TRBJ2-7, with TRBD2 identical over 7 bases. V shed 4 bases, J shed 2 bases, and the junction held 2 bases outside the gene matches. CDR3 length: 13 amino acids. Germline V lookup: CDR1 MNHEY, CDR2 SMNVEV (reference sequence). CDR3 residues: CASSWGGPYEQYF. The CDR3 nucleotides are TGTGCCAGCAGTTGGGGGGGACCCTACGAGCAGTACTTC.

V is TRBV12-3 or TRBV12-4 and J is TRBJ1-3, with 8 bases fitting TRBD1. The CDR3 totals 16 residues. Unmatched junction bases numbered 6, after V lost 4 bases and J lost 1 base. CDR3 in amino acids: CASSSTGEGSGNTIYF. In DNA, the CDR3 is TGTGCCAGCAGTTCGACAGGGGAGGGATCTGGAAACACCATATATTTT.

V is TRBV13 and J is TRBJ2-7; D is undetermined. V lost 2 bases and J lost 5, with 10 bases in between. Germline CDR1 is PRHDT and CDR2 is FYEKMQ (reference sequence). CDR3 length: 13 residues. The CDR3 nucleotides read TGTGCCAGCAGCTTAAGGCTGTCCCACGAGCAGTACTTC. It specifies CASSLRLSHEQYF.

This clonotype was seen more than once but under ten times. The chain links TRBV19 to TRBJ2-1; D might be TRBD2 (5 bases). Germline assignment: CDR1 LNHDA and CDR2 SQIVND (reference sequence). Trimming left V 5 bases short and J 9 bases short, with 8 bases between. The CDR3 is 11 amino acids. The CDR3 nucleotides read TGTGCCAGTAGTGTGGGAGTTGAGCAGTTCTTC. It encodes CASSVGVEQFF.

The V and J genes are TRBV9 and TRBJ1-2, with 9 bases lining up with TRBD1. The CDR3 sequence is 17 residues long. The trim removed 3 bases at V and 0 bases at J, leaving 9 bases unmatched. Looked up from germline, CDR1 is SGDLS and CDR2 is YYNGEE. The DNA of the CDR3 is TGTGCCAGCAGCGAACAACAGGGGGCAAAAGCTAACTATGGCTACACCTTC. Translated: CASSEQQGAKANYGYTF.

This chain joins TRBV19 and TRBJ2-1, with TRBD2 matching over 12 bases. The ends lost 9 bases at V and 3 bases at J; junction bases unmatched: 3. CDR1 is LNHDA, CDR2 SQIVND, per germline (reference sequence). The CDR3 length is 14 residues. As DNA, the CDR3 is TGTGCCAGCCTAGCGGGAGGGGGCTACAATGAGCAGTTCTTC. It specifies CASLAGGGYNEQFF.

The V gene is TRBV7-9, the J gene TRBJ2-1; D possibly matches TRBD1 or TRBD2 (7 bases each). The CDR3 sequence is 17 residues long. Trimming cost V 1 base and J 4 bases, with 17 bases left between them. Germline lookup yields CDR1 SEHNR and CDR2 FQNEAQ (reference sequence). Written as DNA, the CDR3 is TGTGCCAGCAGCTTAGGGGGGGAGGGGGCTTGGTACAATGAGCAGTTCTTC. It yields the protein CASSLGGEGAWYNEQFF.

The rearrangement uses TRBV24-1 and TRBJ2-1; D unresolved. The CDR3 loop spans 15 amino acids. V lost 4 bases to trimming and J lost 2 bases, with 11 bases between them. Germline lookup yields CDR1 KGHDR and CDR2 SFDVKD. CDR3 DNA sequence: TGTGCCACCAGTGACAGCGCCGAGACCTACAATGAGCAGTTCTTC. This sequence encodes CATSDSAETYNEQFF.

V usage is TRBV19 and J usage is TRBJ2-3; D is unclear. The CDR3 is 13 residues long. The ends were cut back, 5 bases at V and 6 bases at J, with 12 bases in the middle. Germline V CDR1 and CDR2: LNHDA, SQIVND (reference sequence). Here the CDR3 DNA reads TGTGCCAGTAGTCTAGTCCCCGCGGATACGCAGTATTTT. Its protein is CASSLVPADTQYF.

This sequence joins TRBV27 and TRBJ1-2; D not resolved. This CDR3 contains 16 residues. Trimming stripped 6 bases from V and 3 bases from J, with 20 bases between. CDR1 MNHEY and CDR2 SMNVEV come from the germline V gene (reference sequence). DNA of the CDR3: TGTGCCAGCAGCATGGACCCGGGCCGCGCTTACTATGGCTACACCTTC. Protein product: CASSMDPGRAYYGYTF.

This rearrangement joins TRBV20-1 to TRBJ1-2; D possibly corresponds to TRBD1 (6 bases). The germline V gene encodes CDR1 DFQATT and CDR2 SNEGSKA (reference sequence). This CDR3 comprises 12 residues. V was cut by 7 bases and J by 0 bases, with 9 bases left in between. The CDR3: CSDREPNYGYTF. As DNA, the CDR3 is TGCAGTGACAGGGAGCCTAACTATGGCTACACCTTC.

The rearrangement joins TRBV18 to TRBJ1-1, with a tentative D call TRBD1 (6 bases). With 0 bases removed from V and 4 bases from J, the gap between germline ends came to 9 bases. The CDR3 is 14 residues long. Germline CDR1 KGHSH, CDR2 LQKENI. The CDR3 is CASSPPGGLTEAFF. The CDR3 DNA sequence: TGTGCCAGCTCACCACCCGGGGGGCTCACTGAAGCTTTCTTT.

The chain links TRBV2 to TRBJ1-2; TRBD1 might be the D (6 bases). The CDR3 totals 13 residues. V was trimmed by 7 bases and J by 0 bases, leaving 9 bases between them. Germline-derived CDR1 and CDR2 are SNHLY and FYNNEI. This CDR3 reads CASKRGANYGYTF. The CDR3 bases are TGTGCCAGCAAAAGGGGGGCTAACTATGGCTACACCTTC.

This chain connects TRBV27 to TRBJ2-7; no reliable D call. CDR1 MNHEY and CDR2 SMNVEV come from the germline V gene (reference sequence). Trimming took 0 bases from V and 3 from J, leaving 12 bases between them. This CDR3 comprises 15 residues. CDR3 nucleotides: TGTGCCAGCAGTTTATCATCCTCCCCCGGCTACGAGCAGTACTTC. It translates to CASSLSSSPGYEQYF.

The V gene is TRBV25-1, the J gene TRBJ2-2; a weak D match, TRBD1 (5 bases). V was trimmed by 3 bases and J by 4 bases, leaving 12 bases between them. Germline V lookup: CDR1 MGHDK, CDR2 SYGVNS. There are 15 residues in the CDR3. The CDR3 DNA reads TGTGCCAGCAGTGAGGCAGGGATAGGCACCGGGGAGCTGTTTTTT. Amino acid sequence: CASSEAGIGTGELFF.

The J gene is TRBJ2-5, the V gene TRBV30; D might be TRBD2 (5 bases). Trimming took 5 bases from V and 5 from J, leaving 6 bases between them. The CDR3 extends over 10 amino acids. In germline, CDR1 is GTSNPN, CDR2 SVGIG (reference sequence). The CDR3 spells CAWAGETQYF. CDR3 DNA sequence: TGTGCCTGGGCGGGTGAGACCCAGTACTTC.

V gene TRBV29-1 combines with J gene TRBJ1-2; 8 positions agree with TRBD1. The CDR3 loop spans 10 amino acids. Germline V gene lookup returns CDR1 SQVTM and CDR2 ANQGSEA. V gave up 6 bases and J gave up 14 bases; unmatched junction bases: 8. The CDR3 bases are TGCAGCGTCCCGATACAGGGGGGAACCTTC. Protein sequence: CSVPIQGGTF.

The V call is TRBV20-1, the J call TRBJ2-7; 8 positions match TRBD1. CDR1 and CDR2 from the germline V gene are DFQATT and SNEGSKA (reference sequence). The V segment lost 4 bases and the J segment 3 bases; nucleotides outside the gene matches: 5. The CDR3 runs 13 residues. The CDR3 region is CSATRTGNYEQYF. CDR3 in DNA: TGCAGTGCTACTCGGACAGGGAACTACGAGCAGTACTTC.

This chain joins TRBV30 and TRBJ1-1, with D uncertain. The CDR3 runs to 12 residues. Germline-derived CDR1 and CDR2 are GTSNPN and SVGIG (reference sequence). V was clipped by 7 bases and J by 9 bases, with 18 bases between them. The CDR3, as DNA: TGTGCCTTACAAGGATCTTGGTCTAAAGCTTTCTTT. It specifies CALQGSWSKAFF. The variable domain in full, completed from reference TRBV30 and TRBJ1-1, reads SQTIHQWPATLVQPVGSPLSLECTVEGTSNPNLYWYRQAAGRGLQLLFYSVGIGQISSEVPQNLSASRPQDRQFILSSKKLLLSDSGFYLCALQGSWSKAFFGQGTRLTVV.